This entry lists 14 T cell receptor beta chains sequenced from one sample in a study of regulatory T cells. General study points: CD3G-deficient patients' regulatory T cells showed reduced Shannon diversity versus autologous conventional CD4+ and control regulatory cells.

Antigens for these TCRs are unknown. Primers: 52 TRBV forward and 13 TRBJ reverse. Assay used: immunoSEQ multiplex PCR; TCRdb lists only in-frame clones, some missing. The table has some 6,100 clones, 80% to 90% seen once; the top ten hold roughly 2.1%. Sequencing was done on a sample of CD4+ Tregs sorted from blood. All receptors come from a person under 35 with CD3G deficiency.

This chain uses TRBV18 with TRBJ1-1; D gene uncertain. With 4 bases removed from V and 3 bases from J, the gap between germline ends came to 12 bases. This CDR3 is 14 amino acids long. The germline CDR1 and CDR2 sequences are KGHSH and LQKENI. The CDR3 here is CASSRTPGDTEAFF. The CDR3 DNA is TGTGCCAGCTCACGCACCCCTGGGGACACTGAAGCTTTCTTT.

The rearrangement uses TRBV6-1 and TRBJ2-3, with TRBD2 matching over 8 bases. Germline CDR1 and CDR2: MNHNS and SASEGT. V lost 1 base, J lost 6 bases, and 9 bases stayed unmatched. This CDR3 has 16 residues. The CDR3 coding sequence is TGTGCCAGCAGTGAAGGGCTACGGGGGGGCCTTGATACGCAGTATTTT. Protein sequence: CASSEGLRGGLDTQYF.

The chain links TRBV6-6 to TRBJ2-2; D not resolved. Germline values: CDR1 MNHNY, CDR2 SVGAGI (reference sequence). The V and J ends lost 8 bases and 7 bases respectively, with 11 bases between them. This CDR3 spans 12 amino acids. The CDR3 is CASGRSRGELFF. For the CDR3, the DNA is TGTGCCAGCGGCAGAAGTCGCGGGGAGCTGTTTTTT.

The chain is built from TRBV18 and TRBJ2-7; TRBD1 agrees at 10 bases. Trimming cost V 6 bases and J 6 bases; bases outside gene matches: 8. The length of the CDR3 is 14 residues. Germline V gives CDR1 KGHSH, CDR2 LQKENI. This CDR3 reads CASSWGQGTSEQYF. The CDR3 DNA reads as TGTGCCAGCTCTTGGGGACAGGGGACATCCGAGCAGTACTTC. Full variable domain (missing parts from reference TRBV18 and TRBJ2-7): NAGVMQNPRHLVRRRGQEARLRCSPMKGHSHVYWYRQLPEEGLKFMVYLQKENIIDESGMPKERFSAEFPKEGPSILRIQQVVRGDSAAYFCASSWGQGTSEQYFGPGTRLTVT.

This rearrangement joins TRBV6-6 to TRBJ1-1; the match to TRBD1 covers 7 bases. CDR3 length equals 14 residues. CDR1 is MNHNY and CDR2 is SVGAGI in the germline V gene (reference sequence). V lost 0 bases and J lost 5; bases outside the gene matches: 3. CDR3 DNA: TGTGCCAGCAGTTACTCCTTACAGGGGACTGAAGCTTTCTTT. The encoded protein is CASSYSLQGTEAFF.

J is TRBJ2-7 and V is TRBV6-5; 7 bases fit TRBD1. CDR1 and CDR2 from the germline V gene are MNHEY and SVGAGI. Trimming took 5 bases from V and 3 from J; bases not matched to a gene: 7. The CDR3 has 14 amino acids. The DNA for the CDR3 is TGTGCCAGCAGTCTAGGGGGCGTTCGCTACGAGCAGTACTTC. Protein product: CASSLGGVRYEQYF.

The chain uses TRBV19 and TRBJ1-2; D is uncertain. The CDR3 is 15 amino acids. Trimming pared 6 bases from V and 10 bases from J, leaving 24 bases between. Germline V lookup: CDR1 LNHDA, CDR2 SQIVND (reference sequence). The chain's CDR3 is CASSPTKQLLRAYTF. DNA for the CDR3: TGTGCCAGTAGCCCGACGAAACAGTTACTCCGGGCCTACACCTTC.

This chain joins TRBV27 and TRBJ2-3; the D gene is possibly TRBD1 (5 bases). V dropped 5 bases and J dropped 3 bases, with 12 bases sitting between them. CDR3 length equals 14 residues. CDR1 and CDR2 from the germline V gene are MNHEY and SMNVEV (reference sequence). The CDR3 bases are TGTGCCAGCAGTCGACAGCGCGCTACAGATACGCAGTATTTT. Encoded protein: CASSRQRATDTQYF.

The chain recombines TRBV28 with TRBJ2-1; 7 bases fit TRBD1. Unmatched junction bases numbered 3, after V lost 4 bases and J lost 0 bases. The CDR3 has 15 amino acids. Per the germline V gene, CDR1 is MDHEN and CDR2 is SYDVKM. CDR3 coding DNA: TGTGCCAGCAGTTCCACAGGGGCCTCCTACAATGAGCAGTTCTTC. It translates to CASSSTGASYNEQFF.

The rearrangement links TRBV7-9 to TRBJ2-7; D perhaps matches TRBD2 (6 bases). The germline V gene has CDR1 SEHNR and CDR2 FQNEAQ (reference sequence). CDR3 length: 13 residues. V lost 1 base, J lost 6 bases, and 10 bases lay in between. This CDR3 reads CASSLVMGGEQYF. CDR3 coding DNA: TGTGCCAGCAGCTTAGTGATGGGGGGCGAGCAGTACTTC.

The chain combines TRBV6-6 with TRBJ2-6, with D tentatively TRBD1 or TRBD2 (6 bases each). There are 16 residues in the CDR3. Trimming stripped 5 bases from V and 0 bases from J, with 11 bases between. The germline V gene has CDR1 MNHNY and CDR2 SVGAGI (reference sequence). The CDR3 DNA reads TGTGCCAGCAGTGCATCGGGGGCCTCTGGGGCCAACGTCCTGACTTTC. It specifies CASSASGASGANVLTF.

In nucleotides, the CDR3 is TGTGCCAGCACCATTAGCGGGGGCCCCTCCTACGAGCAGTACTTC. Translating it yields CASTISGGPSYEQYF. V gene TRBV6-1 combines with J gene TRBJ2-7; the match to TRBD2 covers 9 bases. Germline trimming cut 7 bases from V and 0 bases from J; bases unmatched to any gene: 7. Germline lookup yields CDR1 MNHNS and CDR2 SASEGT. CDR3 length equals 15 residues.

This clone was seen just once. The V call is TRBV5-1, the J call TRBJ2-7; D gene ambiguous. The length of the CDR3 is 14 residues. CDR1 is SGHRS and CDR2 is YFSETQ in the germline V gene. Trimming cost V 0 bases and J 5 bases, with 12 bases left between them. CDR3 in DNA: TGCGCCAGCAGCTTGGGTTCGGGCCGGGACGAGCAGTACTTC. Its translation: CASSLGSGRDEQYF.

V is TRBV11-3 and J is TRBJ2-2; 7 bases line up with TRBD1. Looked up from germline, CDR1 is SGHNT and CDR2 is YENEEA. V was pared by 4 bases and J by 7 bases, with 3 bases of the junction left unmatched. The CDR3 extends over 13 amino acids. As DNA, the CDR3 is TGTGCCAGCAGCTCACCAGGGGGCGGGGAGCTGTTTTTT. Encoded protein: CASSSPGGGELFF.